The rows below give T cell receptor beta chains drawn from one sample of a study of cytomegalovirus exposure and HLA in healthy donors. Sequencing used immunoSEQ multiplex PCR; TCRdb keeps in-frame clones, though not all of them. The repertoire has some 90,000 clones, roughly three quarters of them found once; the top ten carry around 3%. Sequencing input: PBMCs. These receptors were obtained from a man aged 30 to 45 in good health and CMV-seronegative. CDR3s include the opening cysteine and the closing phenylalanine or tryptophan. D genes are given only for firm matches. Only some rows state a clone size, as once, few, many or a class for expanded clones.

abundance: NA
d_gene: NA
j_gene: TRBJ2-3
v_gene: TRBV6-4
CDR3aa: CASSDSASRSTDTQYF
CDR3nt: TGTGCCAGCAGTGACTCTGCTAGCCGTAGCACAGATACGCAGTATTTT

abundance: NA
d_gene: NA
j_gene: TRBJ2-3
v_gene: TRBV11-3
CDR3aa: CASSLVADTQYF
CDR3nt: TGTGCCAGCAGCTTAGTCGCAGATACGCAGTATTTT

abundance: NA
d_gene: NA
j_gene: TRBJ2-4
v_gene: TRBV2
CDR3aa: CASSEWGIENIQYF
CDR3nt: TGTGCCAGCAGTGAATGGGGCATCGAAAACATTCAGTACTTC

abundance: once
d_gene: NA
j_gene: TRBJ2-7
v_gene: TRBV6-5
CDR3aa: CASSYKHSAYEQYF
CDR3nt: TGTGCCAGCAGTTATAAACATTCTGCCTACGAGCAGTACTTC

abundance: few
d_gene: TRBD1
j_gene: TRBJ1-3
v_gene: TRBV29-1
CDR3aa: CSVGWTGGNTIYF
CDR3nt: TGCAGCGTTGGATGGACAGGCGGAAACACCATATATTTT

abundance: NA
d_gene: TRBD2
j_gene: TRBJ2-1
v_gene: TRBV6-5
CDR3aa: CASTSSGGPYNEQFF
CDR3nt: TGTGCCAGCACCAGTAGCGGGGGGCCCTACAATGAGCAGTTCTTC

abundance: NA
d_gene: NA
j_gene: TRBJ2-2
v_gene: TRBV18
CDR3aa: CASSLTVATGELFF
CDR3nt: TGTGCCAGCTCACTCACGGTCGCGACCGGGGAGCTGTTTTTT

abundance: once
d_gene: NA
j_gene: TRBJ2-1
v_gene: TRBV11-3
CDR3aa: CASSPTVERNEQFF
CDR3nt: TGTGCCAGCAGCCCCACGGTAGAGCGGAATGAGCAGTTCTTC

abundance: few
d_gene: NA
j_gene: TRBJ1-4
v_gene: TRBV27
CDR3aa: CASSPRGLSNEKLFF
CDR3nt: TGTGCCAGCAGTCCCCGAGGTTTATCGAATGAAAAACTGTTTTTT

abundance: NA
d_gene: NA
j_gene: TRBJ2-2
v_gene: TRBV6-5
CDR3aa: CASYSAWNTGELFF
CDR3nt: TGTGCCAGCTACTCAGCGTGGAACACCGGGGAGCTGTTTTTT

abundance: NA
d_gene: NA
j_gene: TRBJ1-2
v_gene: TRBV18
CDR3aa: CASSRSGQNYGYTF
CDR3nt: TGTGCCAGCTCACGATCCGGACAGAACTATGGCTACACCTTC

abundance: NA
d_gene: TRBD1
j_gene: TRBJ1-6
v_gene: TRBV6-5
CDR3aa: CASSSTGGYSPLHF
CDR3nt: TGTGCCAGCAGTTCTACAGGGGGGTATTCACCCCTCCACTTT

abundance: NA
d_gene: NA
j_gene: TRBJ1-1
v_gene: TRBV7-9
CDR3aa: CASSLGAWGRNTEAFF
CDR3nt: TGTGCCAGCAGCTTAGGTGCTTGGGGCAGGAACACTGAAGCTTTCTTT

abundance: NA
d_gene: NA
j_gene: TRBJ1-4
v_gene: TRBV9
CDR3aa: CASSVEGPAGVAEKLFF
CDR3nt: TGTGCCAGCAGCGTAGAGGGCCCCGCAGGGGTGGCTGAAAAACTGTTTTTT

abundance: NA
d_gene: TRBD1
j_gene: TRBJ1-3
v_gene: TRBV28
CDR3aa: CASVPRGLGNTIYF
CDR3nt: TGTGCCAGTGTACCCAGGGGGCTGGGAAACACCATATATTTT

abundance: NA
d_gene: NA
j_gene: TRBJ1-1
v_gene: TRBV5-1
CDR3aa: CASSLELPGTEAFF
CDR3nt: TGCGCCAGCAGCTTGGAATTACCGGGCACTGAAGCTTTCTTT

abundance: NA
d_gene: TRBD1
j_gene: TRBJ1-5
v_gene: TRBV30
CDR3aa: CAWSPRDRGFNQPQHF
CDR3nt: TGTGCCTGGAGTCCTCGGGACAGGGGGTTCAATCAGCCCCAGCATTTT

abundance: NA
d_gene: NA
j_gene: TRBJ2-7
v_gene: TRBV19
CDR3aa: CASSISGVRYEQYF
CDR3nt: TGTGCCAGTAGTATTTCAGGGGTGCGATACGAGCAGTACTTC

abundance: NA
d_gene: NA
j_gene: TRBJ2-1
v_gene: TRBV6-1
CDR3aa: CASSIYNEQFF
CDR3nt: TGTGCCAGCAGCATCTACAATGAGCAGTTCTTC

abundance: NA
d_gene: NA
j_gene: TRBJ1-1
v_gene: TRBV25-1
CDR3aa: CASCRDSGQRTEAFF
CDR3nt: TGTGCCAGCTGTCGGGACTCCGGGCAACGGACTGAAGCTTTCTTT

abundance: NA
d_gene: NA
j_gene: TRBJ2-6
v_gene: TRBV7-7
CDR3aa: CASSLMPEPSSGANVLTF
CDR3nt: TGTGCCAGCAGCTTAATGCCGGAACCTAGCTCTGGGGCCAACGTCCTGACTTTC